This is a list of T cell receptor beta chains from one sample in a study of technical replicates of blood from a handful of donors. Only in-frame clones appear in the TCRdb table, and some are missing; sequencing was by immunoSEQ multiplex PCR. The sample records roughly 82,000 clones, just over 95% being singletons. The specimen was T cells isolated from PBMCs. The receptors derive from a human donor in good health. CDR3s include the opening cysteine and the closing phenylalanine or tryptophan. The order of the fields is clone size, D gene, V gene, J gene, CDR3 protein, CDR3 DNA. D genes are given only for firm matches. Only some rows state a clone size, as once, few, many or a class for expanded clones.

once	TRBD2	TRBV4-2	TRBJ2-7	CASSQDFAGVYEQYF	TGTGCCAGCAGCCAAGACTTTGCGGGAGTTTACGAGCAGTACTTC
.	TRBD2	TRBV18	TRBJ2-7	CASSRRLAGGDEQYF	TGTGCCAGCTCACGACGACTAGCGGGAGGGGACGAGCAGTACTTC
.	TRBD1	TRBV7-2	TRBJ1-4	CASSYPGTGQEKLFF	TGTGCCAGCAGCTACCCCGGGACAGGGCAAGAAAAACTGTTTTTT
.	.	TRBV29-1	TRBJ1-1	CSAELDTEAFF	TGCAGCGCCGAACTTGACACTGAAGCTTTCTTT
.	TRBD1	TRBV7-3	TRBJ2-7	CASSPGYGQGASEQYF	TGTGCCAGCAGCCCCGGATATGGACAGGGGGCAAGCGAGCAGTACTTC
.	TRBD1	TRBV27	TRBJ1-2	CASSSIGQGDYGYTF	TGTGCCAGCAGTTCCATCGGACAGGGGGACTATGGCTACACCTTC
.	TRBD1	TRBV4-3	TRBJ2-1	CASSQAKYGTGLYNEQFF	TGCGCCAGCAGCCAAGCCAAATACGGGACAGGCCTCTACAATGAGCAGTTCTTC
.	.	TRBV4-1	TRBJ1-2	CASSQVGGPSYGYTF	TGCGCCAGCAGCCAAGTCGGGGGGCCTAGCTATGGCTACACCTTC
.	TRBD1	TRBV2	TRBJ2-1	CASSEELVSRGTDEQFF	TGTGCCAGCAGTGAGGAATTGGTATCCAGGGGGACCGATGAGCAGTTCTTC
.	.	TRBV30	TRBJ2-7	CAWSVSGSFDEQYF	TGTGCCTGGAGTGTAAGTGGGAGCTTCGACGAGCAGTACTTC
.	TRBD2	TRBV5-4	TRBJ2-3	CASTTGAGSTDTQYF	TGTGCCAGCACCACAGGAGCGGGGAGCACAGATACGCAGTATTTT
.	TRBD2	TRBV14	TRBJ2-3	CASSPGTNTDTQYF	TGTGCCAGCAGCCCCGGGACTAACACAGATACGCAGTATTTT
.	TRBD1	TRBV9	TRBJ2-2	CASSAPTGERTGELFF	TGTGCCAGCAGCGCCCCGACAGGGGAGAGGACCGGGGAGCTGTTTTTT
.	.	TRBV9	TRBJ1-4	CASTVGGGTNEKLFF	TGTGCCAGCACCGTGGGGGGGGGAACTAATGAAAAACTGTTTTTT
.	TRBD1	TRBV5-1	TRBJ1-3	CASSIGQVGDTIYF	TGCGCCAGCAGCATAGGACAGGTCGGAGACACCATATATTTT
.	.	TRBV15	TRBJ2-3	CATSSPGTDTQYF	TGTGCCACCAGCAGCCCAGGCACAGATACGCAGTATTTT
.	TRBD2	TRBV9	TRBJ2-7	CASSVGGTSSEQYF	TGTGCCAGCAGCGTAGGGGGGACTAGCTCCGAGCAGTACTTC
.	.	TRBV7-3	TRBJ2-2	CASSLTDGGTGELFF	TGTGCCAGCAGCTTAACGGACGGGGGCACCGGGGAGCTGTTTTTT
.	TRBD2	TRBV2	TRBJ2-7	CASTTSGYEQYF	TGTGCCAGCACCACTAGCGGCTACGAGCAGTACTTC
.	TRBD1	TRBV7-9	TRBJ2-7	CASSARDRYEQYF	TGTGCCAGCAGCGCCCGGGACAGGTACGAGCAGTACTTC
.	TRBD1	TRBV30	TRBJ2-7	CAWSVVQGYEQYF	TGTGCCTGGAGTGTAGTACAGGGGTACGAGCAGTACTTC
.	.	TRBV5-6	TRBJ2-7	CASSFDRTYEQYF	TGTGCCAGCAGCTTTGACAGGACCTACGAGCAGTACTTC
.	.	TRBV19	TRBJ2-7	CASTDSGSSYEQYF	TGTGCCAGTACTGATAGCGGTAGCTCCTACGAGCAGTACTTC
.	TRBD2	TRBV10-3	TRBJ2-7	CAISEASGRHEQYF	TGTGCCATCAGTGAGGCTAGCGGGAGGCACGAGCAGTACTTC
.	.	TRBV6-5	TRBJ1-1	CASSYDGLSAFF	TGTGCCAGCAGTTACGATGGCTTATCAGCTTTCTTT
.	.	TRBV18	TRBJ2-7	CASSLGLGFSYEQYF	TGTGCCAGCTCACTGGGACTGGGCTTTTCCTACGAGCAGTACTTC
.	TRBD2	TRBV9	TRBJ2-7	CASSVGSGGSSYEQYF	TGTGCCAGCAGCGTAGGTAGCGGGGGAAGCTCCTACGAGCAGTACTTC
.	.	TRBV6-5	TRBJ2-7	CASSRSGEQYF	TGTGCCAGCAGTAGGAGTGGCGAGCAGTACTTC
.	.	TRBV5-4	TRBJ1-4	CASSLEPGNEKLFF	TGTGCCAGCAGCTTGGAACCAGGGAATGAAAAACTGTTTTTT
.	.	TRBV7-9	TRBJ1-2	CASSGARAENYGYTF	TGTGCCAGCAGCGGGGCACGGGCCGAAAACTATGGCTACACCTTC
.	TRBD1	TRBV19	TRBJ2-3	CASSQGQGTDTQYF	TGTGCCAGTAGTCAGGGACAGGGAACAGATACGCAGTATTTT
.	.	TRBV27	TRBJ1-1	CASSLSRVLNTEAFF	TGTGCCAGCAGTTTATCGAGGGTCCTGAACACTGAAGCTTTCTTT
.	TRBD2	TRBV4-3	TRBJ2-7	CASSQVAGVGYEQYF	TGCGCCAGCAGCCAAGTAGCGGGAGTAGGGTACGAGCAGTACTTC
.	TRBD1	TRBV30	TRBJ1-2	CAWRDRVDGYTF	TGTGCCTGGAGAGACAGGGTCGATGGCTACACCTTC
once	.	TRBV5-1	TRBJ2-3	CASSLPPSAQRPDTQYF	TGCGCCAGCAGCTTGCCCCCTAGCGCCCAACGGCCAGATACGCAGTATTTT
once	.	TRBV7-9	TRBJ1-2	CASSFEQGYGYTF	TGTGCCAGCAGCTTCGAACAGGGATATGGCTACACCTTC
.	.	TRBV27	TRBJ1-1	CASSSPTTGNTEAFF	TGTGCCAGCAGTTCCCCTACGACGGGGAACACTGAAGCTTTCTTT
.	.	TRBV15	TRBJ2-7	CATSKSAYEQYF	TGTGCCACCAGCAAATCGGCCTACGAGCAGTACTTC
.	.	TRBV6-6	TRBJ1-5	CASSYQGDHQPQHF	TGTGCCAGCAGTTACCAGGGTGATCATCAGCCCCAGCATTTT
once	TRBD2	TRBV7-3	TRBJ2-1	CASSASSGGANEQFF	TGTGCCAGCAGCGCGTCTAGCGGGGGAGCCAATGAGCAGTTCTTC
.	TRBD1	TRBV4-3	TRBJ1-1	CASSQVWQGATEAFF	TGCGCCAGCAGCCAAGTGTGGCAGGGGGCGACTGAAGCTTTCTTT